The text below deals with one TCR beta chain. Its specificity is not known. Method: immunoSEQ multiplex PCR; TCRdb's copy keeps in-frame clones and lacks some. Of approximately 190,000 clones listed, approximately 92% are singletons. The entry originates in a study of T cell responses to AZD1222 COVID-19 vaccine. Study information: Second-dose recipients at about 4 or about 12 weeks were treated as one pooled group. Findings and caveats of the study: Per reports, nearly half of all spike-specific TCRs target regions that are unmutated in variants.

The V end was cut by 1 base, the J end by 4 bases, with 11 bases between. Germline values: CDR1 LGHDT, CDR2 YNNKEL (reference sequence). This CDR3 is 14 amino acids long. The sequenced sample was peripheral blood, obtained on day 0 of AZD1222 vaccination. The source of this sequence is an adult in good health. V and J are TRBV3-1 (or the pseudogene TRBV3-2) and TRBJ2-7, with unresolved D. Here the CDR3 reads CASSQAAGVYEQYF. The CDR3 coding sequence is TGTGCCAGCAGCCAAGCTGCAGGCGTATACGAGCAGTACTTC.